This T cell receptor (beta chain) emerged from a study of T cell repertoires in cytomegalovirus infection. Germline V gene data show CDR1 as MDHEN and CDR2 as SYDVKM. This CDR3 has 8 amino acids. TCRdb re-analysed the reads in MiXCR, keeping a single row per CDR3 protein. The data show some 77,000 distinct CDR3 sequences, roughly 3.6% seen once. This clonotype was found many times. The clonotype was recovered from a human donor in good health (CMV status not recorded). Some clones in this sample may be carry-over from other donors' samples. This chain uses TRBV28 with TRBJ1-1, with D uncertain. Material for sequencing was PBMCs. The CDR3, as DNA: TGTGGGAACACTGAAGCTTTCTTT. Translating it yields CGNTEAFF.